The T cell receptor beta chain described here comes from a study of blood T cell repertoires in COVID-19. Profiled with immunoSEQ multiplex PCR; TCRdb holds only in-frame clones, not every one. In the table there are around 150,000 clones, 75% to 80% of which are singletons. Deletions cut 6 bases from V and 14 bases from J, with 11 bases between. This CDR3 is 11 amino acids long. Germline V lookup: CDR1 LNHDA, CDR2 SQIVND (reference sequence). Participants, about 18 to 95 years old, spanned approximately 25 US areas. Cohorts were based on clinical histories the participants reported. This chain connects TRBV19 to TRBJ1-6, with D possibly being TRBD1 (5 bases). This sequence was found in a woman between 50 and 59 years old who had recovered from COVID-19. The sample comprised PBMCs or T cells enriched from blood (not recorded which). Here the CDR3 reads CASRQAGALHF. CDR3 DNA: TGTGCCAGTAGGCAGGCGGGGGCCCTCCACTTT.